The 28 T cell receptor beta chains below were found in one sample sequenced in a study of graft-versus-host responses after intestinal transplantation. The table came from immunoSEQ multiplex PCR; TCRdb's copy has only in-frame clones and leaves some out. The sample holds about 47,000 clones, 90% to 95% seen once. Specimen: PBMCs, collected around 800 days after a first intestinal transplant, on the day of a second. The receptors were gathered from a human patient who received an intestinal transplant, so some T cells may come from the graft donor.

The V call is TRBV30, the J call TRBJ2-3, with TRBD2 as a possible D gene (5 bases). V was trimmed by 2 bases and J by 6 bases, leaving 15 bases between them. The CDR3 runs 14 residues. The V gene's germline CDR1 is GTSNPN and CDR2 SVGIG (reference sequence). This chain's CDR3 is CAWSFPGGRDTQYF. The CDR3 DNA sequence: TGTGCCTGGAGTTTCCCCGGAGGCCGGGATACGCAGTATTTT.

Concerning this clone itself: Other DNA sequences in this sample translate to the same CDR3. The chain uses TRBV5-1 and TRBJ2-5; a weak D match, TRBD1 (5 bases). Per germline, CDR1 SGHRS and CDR2 YFSETQ. Deletions cut 8 bases from V and 4 bases from J, with 15 bases between. The CDR3 runs 13 residues. CDR3 sequence reads: CASRQGSVETQYF. Here the CDR3 DNA reads TGCGCCAGTAGGCAGGGCTCCGTAGAGACCCAGTACTTC.

The V gene is TRBV7-8, the J gene TRBJ1-4, with D unclear. V was shortened by 1 base and J by 7 bases, with 10 bases between the two germline ends. The CDR3 has 14 amino acids. Per the germline V gene, CDR1 is SGHVS and CDR2 is FQNEAQ. In DNA, the CDR3 is TGTGCCAGCAGCTTAGGGGGTTACGGTGAAAAACTGTTTTTT. Translation gives CASSLGGYGEKLFF.

The chain couples TRBV2 to TRBJ1-2; 9 bases are shared with TRBD1. The germline CDR1 and CDR2 sequences are SNHLY and FYNNEI. The CDR3 is 13 residues long. The junction had 7 bases not matched to a gene; V was cut back by 7 bases and J by 7 bases. The CDR3, as DNA: TGTGCCAGCAACCCACAGGGGGCGGGTGGCTACACCTTC. Protein: CASNPQGAGGYTF.

The chain recombines TRBV19 with TRBJ2-2; maybe TRBD1 (6 bases). The CDR3 is 14 residues long. Between the trimmed V and J ends, which lost 10 bases and 0 bases, there was a span of 12 bases. Germline values: CDR1 LNHDA, CDR2 SQIVND (reference sequence). The CDR3 nucleotides read TGTGCCACCAAGACAGGCCCGAACACCGGGGAGCTGTTTTTT. Its translation: CATKTGPNTGELFF.

The gene calls are TRBV28 and TRBJ2-1, with 11 bases fitting TRBD2. V lost 5 bases to trimming and J lost 3 bases; unmatched junction nucleotides: 6. The CDR3 covers 16 residues. Germline V gene sequence: CDR1 MDHEN, CDR2 SYDVKM. The CDR3 here is CASSTSGRGIYNEQFF. CDR3 in DNA: TGTGCCAGCAGTACTAGCGGGAGAGGTATCTACAATGAGCAGTTCTTC.

This clone was observed a few times. This chain uses TRBV7-2 with TRBJ2-1; weak D call: TRBD2 (6 bases). Trimming stripped 3 bases from V and 10 bases from J, with 13 bases between. In germline, CDR1 is SGHTA, CDR2 FQGNSA. The CDR3 runs 13 residues. CDR3 sequence (DNA): TGTGCCAGCAGCTTCCAGGGAGGTTACGAGCAGTTCTTC. It encodes CASSFQGGYEQFF.

V gene TRBV7-3 combines with J gene TRBJ2-5; perhaps TRBD2 as D (6 bases). Trimming stripped 5 bases from V and 2 bases from J, with 12 bases between. Germline CDR1 and CDR2: SGHTA and FQGTGA. This CDR3 contains 14 residues. This CDR3 reads CASSTGAGQETQYF. The CDR3 bases are TGTGCCAGCAGCACCGGGGCGGGACAAGAGACCCAGTACTTC.

V and J are TRBV9 and TRBJ1-5; D call uncertain. V gave up 0 bases and J gave up 2 bases, with 9 bases separating them. CDR1 SGDLS and CDR2 YYNGEE come from the germline V gene. This CDR3 is 15 amino acids long. In DNA, the CDR3 is TGTGCCAGCAGCGTAGGGGGTGGAGGCAATCAGCCCCAGCATTTT. This encodes CASSVGGGGNQPQHF. The full variable domain, with the rest looked up from reference TRBV9 and TRBJ1-5, is DSGVTQTPKHLITATGQRVTLRCSPRSGDLSVYWYQQSLDQGLQFLIQYYNGEERAKGNILERFSAQQFPDLHSELNLSSLELGDSALYFCASSVGGGGNQPQHFGDGTRLSIL.

The V call is TRBV4-1, the J call TRBJ1-2; D is unresolved. With 0 bases removed from V and 4 bases from J, the gap between germline ends came to 9 bases. This CDR3 region has 14 residues. Germline V CDR1 and CDR2: MGHRA, YSYEKL. The CDR3 spells CASSQEGKSYGYTF. Here the CDR3 DNA reads TGCGCCAGCAGCCAAGAGGGGAAGAGCTATGGCTACACCTTC.

The rearrangement uses TRBV25-1 and TRBJ2-5; no firm D call. The germline CDR1 and CDR2 sequences are MGHDK and SYGVNS. V was pared by 2 bases and J by 4 bases, with 8 bases between. The CDR3 is 13 amino acids. The DNA for the CDR3 is TGTGCCAGCAGTGAAGGGGAAGGAGAGACCCAGTACTTC. This translates into CASSEGEGETQYF.

The V and J genes are TRBV6-4 and TRBJ2-7; TRBD2 agrees at 8 bases. With 6 bases clipped from V and 0 bases from J, the junction kept 10 bases outside the gene matches. Germline-derived CDR1 and CDR2 are MRHNA and SNTAGT. The CDR3 has 16 amino acids. The CDR3 here is CASSGGGRTASYEQYF. CDR3 in DNA: TGTGCCAGCAGCGGGGGGGGTCGGACAGCCTCCTACGAGCAGTACTTC.

The chain links TRBV19 to TRBJ1-5; D remains unclear. Germline V gene sequence: CDR1 LNHDA, CDR2 SQIVND (reference sequence). Trimming left V 7 bases short and J 0 bases short, with 16 bases between. The CDR3 is made up of 16 amino acids. As DNA, the CDR3 is TGTGCCAGTAAATCATGGCCAGAGGATAGCAATCAGCCCCAGCATTTT. Translated, it gives CASKSWPEDSNQPQHF.

This chain's CDR3 is CAWSRAAGSYEQYF. CDR3 nucleotide sequence: TGTGCCTGGAGTAGGGCCGCGGGGTCCTACGAGCAGTACTTC. The chain joins TRBV30 to TRBJ2-7, with D tentatively TRBD2 (6 bases). CDR1 GTSNPN and CDR2 SVGIG come from the germline V gene (reference sequence). The length of the CDR3 is 14 residues. V was clipped by 2 bases and J by 1 base, with 12 bases between them.

This chain connects TRBV14 to TRBJ1-2, with a tentative D call TRBD1 (5 bases). CDR3 length equals 13 residues. Trimming stripped 3 bases from V and 4 bases from J, with 9 bases between. The germline V gene has CDR1 SGHDN and CDR2 FVKESK. The CDR3 protein is CASSHRQTYGYTF. The CDR3 DNA reads TGTGCCAGCAGCCATCGACAGACCTATGGCTACACCTTC.

This clone was detected once. The genes are TRBV5-1 and TRBJ1-1, with D perhaps TRBD1 (5 bases). Trimming took 4 bases from V and 1 from J, leaving 11 bases between them. Germline V gene sequence: CDR1 SGHRS, CDR2 YFSETQ. The CDR3 length is 14 residues. In DNA, the CDR3 is TGCGCCAGCAGCGCCTATAGGGGGAACACTGAAGCTTTCTTT. Translated, it gives CASSAYRGNTEAFF.

V and J are TRBV7-9 and TRBJ1-2; the match to TRBD1 covers 9 bases. The germline gives CDR1 SEHNR, CDR2 FQNEAQ (reference sequence). V trimming: 4 bases; J trimming: 8 bases; junction bases outside the gene matches: 14. The CDR3 extends over 16 amino acids. The CDR3 sequence is CASSSGGQGNSEGYTF. The DNA of the CDR3 is TGTGCCAGCAGCTCCGGGGGACAGGGTAATTCGGAAGGCTACACCTTC.

The chain couples TRBV6-5 to TRBJ1-2; no definite D call. Germline V gene lookup returns CDR1 MNHEY and CDR2 SVGAGI. The CDR3 loop spans 13 amino acids. V lost 6 bases to trimming and J lost 7 bases, with 15 bases between them. The CDR3 nucleotides are TGTGCCAGCAGAACTGTGGTCCTAGGTGGCTACACCTTC. Its protein is CASRTVVLGGYTF.

This chain connects TRBV7-8 to TRBJ2-3, with 8 bases matching TRBD1. Germline-derived CDR1 and CDR2 are SGHVS and FQNEAQ. This CDR3 has 14 residues. Trimming at V came to 4 bases and at J to 6 bases, leaving 6 bases not matched to a gene. The CDR3 sequence: CASSSGTGADTQYF. The CDR3 DNA reads TGTGCCAGCAGCTCCGGGACAGGTGCGGATACGCAGTATTTT.

This clone was seen a single time. The gene calls are TRBV27 and TRBJ1-6; D ambiguous. Trimming pared 3 bases from V and 3 bases from J, leaving 3 bases between. Germline assignment: CDR1 MNHEY and CDR2 SMNVEV (reference sequence). The CDR3 runs to 13 residues. CDR3 region: CASSLVYNSPLHF. The CDR3 nucleotides are TGTGCCAGCAGTTTGGTCTATAATTCACCCCTCCACTTT.

The chain employs TRBV29-1 and TRBJ2-7; 7 bases are a match to TRBD1. The CDR3 is 14 residues long. Germline CDR1 and CDR2: SQVTM and ANQGSEA. J lost 6 bases, V lost 6 bases, and 14 bases had no gene match. The CDR3 DNA reads TGCAGCGTAACGCCGGGACAGACACAGGGCGAGCAGTACTTC. It specifies CSVTPGQTQGEQYF.

In this sample, this clone turned up a few times. The chain links TRBV5-1 to TRBJ1-1; possible D gene TRBD1, 6 bases. The CDR3 loop spans 14 amino acids. Germline V lookup: CDR1 SGHRS, CDR2 YFSETQ. V was clipped by 4 bases and J by 0 bases, with 10 bases between them. DNA for the CDR3: TGCGCCAGCAGCGGGGGGGCCTTGAACACTGAAGCTTTCTTT. Protein: CASSGGALNTEAFF.

V and J are TRBV29-1 and TRBJ2-5; tentative D call: TRBD2 (5 bases). The CDR3 covers 13 residues. V was pared by 8 bases and J by 3 bases, with 16 bases between. Germline V gene lookup returns CDR1 SQVTM and CDR2 ANQGSEA. Here the CDR3 DNA reads TGCAGCATTGGAGAGGGTGGAAAAGAGACCCAGTACTTC. Its protein product is CSIGEGGKETQYF. The variable domain in full, with the rest retrieved from reference TRBV29-1 and TRBJ2-5, is SAVISQKPSRDICQRGTSLTIQCQVDSQVTMMFWYRQQPGQSLTLIATANQGSEATYESGFVIDKFPISRPNLTFSTLTVSNMSPEDSSIYLCSIGEGGKETQYFGPGTRLLVL.

This chain joins TRBV30 and TRBJ2-7; the D call may be TRBD1 or TRBD2 (7 bases each). V lost 3 bases and J lost 3, with 12 bases in between. The CDR3 has 13 residues. Germline V CDR1 and CDR2: GTSNPN, SVGIG (reference sequence). CDR3 coding DNA: TGTGCCTGGAGGGGGGGGACAGTCTACGAGCAGTACTTC. This translates into CAWRGGTVYEQYF. The complete variable domain, with remaining parts taken from reference TRBV30 and TRBJ2-7, reads SQTIHQWPATLVQPVGSPLSLECTVEGTSNPNLYWYRQAAGRGLQLLFYSVGIGQISSEVPQNLSASRPQDRQFILSSKKLLLSDSGFYLCAWRGGTVYEQYFGPGTRLTVT.

The chain employs TRBV6-5 and TRBJ2-7; the D call may be TRBD1 or TRBD2 (6 bases each). Deletions cut 5 bases from V and 3 bases from J, with 14 bases between. CDR3 length: 14 amino acids. From germline, CDR1 is MNHEY and CDR2 SVGAGI. The CDR3 region has the DNA TGTGCCAGCAGTCCCGGGGGCGCAAACTACGAGCAGTACTTC. Amino acid sequence: CASSPGGANYEQYF.

The V call is TRBV5-6, the J call TRBJ1-6; a weak D match, TRBD1 (6 bases). Germline V gene sequence: CDR1 SGHDT, CDR2 YYEEEE. The CDR3 spans 15 residues. Trimming took 7 bases from V and 4 from J, leaving 15 bases between them. The CDR3 bases are TGTGCCAGCCACGTGGGGGCCCTTTATAATTCACCCCTCCACTTT. Amino acids: CASHVGALYNSPLHF.

V usage is TRBV4-1 and J usage is TRBJ2-3, with no clear D. Trimming left V 0 bases short and J 0 bases short, with 7 bases between. Looked up from germline, CDR1 is MGHRA and CDR2 is YSYEKL. This CDR3 spans 15 amino acids. CDR3: CASSQERTSTDTQYF. CDR3 sequence (DNA): TGCGCCAGCAGCCAAGAACGCACTAGCACAGATACGCAGTATTTT.

The chain couples TRBV5-4 to TRBJ2-2, with D perhaps TRBD1 (6 bases). Germline loops: CDR1 SGHNT, CDR2 YYREEE (reference sequence). The CDR3 is made up of 16 amino acids. V lost 3 bases, J lost 6 bases, and 18 bases lay in between. The CDR3 protein is CASSYEQGRGSGELFF. As DNA, the CDR3 is TGTGCCAGCAGCTACGAGCAGGGGCGAGGATCCGGGGAGCTGTTTTTT.